These 2 T cell receptor beta chains originate from one sample sequenced in a study of blood T cell repertoires in COVID-19. The method was immunoSEQ multiplex PCR; TCRdb's version includes in-frame clones alone and lacks a portion of them. The sample has around 100,000 clones, about four fifths seen once. The sequencing sample was made of peripheral blood. These receptors originate from a human donor in a cohort sampled during active COVID-19.

The chain recombines TRBV9 with TRBJ2-1; TRBD2 matches at 7 bases. Losses at the gene ends were 5 bases for V and 2 bases for J; bases not matched to a gene: 10. This CDR3 is built from 16 residues. The V gene's germline CDR1 is SGDLS and CDR2 YYNGEE. CDR3 bases: TGTGCCAGCAGGAGTGGGGAGGGGAGCACCTACAATGAGCAGTTCTTC. It specifies CASRSGEGSTYNEQFF.

V gene TRBV19 combines with J gene TRBJ1-1; no firm D call. The germline V gene encodes CDR1 LNHDA and CDR2 SQIVND (reference sequence). The CDR3 contains 13 residues. V lost 3 bases and J 6 bases, leaving 11 bases between the germline ends. The CDR3 coding sequence is TGTGCCAGTAGTATTGGTAACGGGGCTGAAGCTTTCTTT. It translates to CASSIGNGAEAFF.